The 17 T cell receptor beta chains below were found in one sample sequenced in a study of blood T cell repertoires in COVID-19. This table comes from immunoSEQ multiplex PCR, and its TCRdb copy is limited to in-frame clones, with some not included. The sample lists roughly 120,000 clones, roughly nine tenths occurring once. Sequencing input: peripheral blood. The receptors stem from a man aged 55-75 years with COVID-19, enrolled during active disease.

The genes are TRBV4-1 and TRBJ2-7, with D maybe TRBD1 (6 bases). The CDR3 has 16 amino acids. Trimming took off 4 bases at V and 4 bases at J, with 20 bases between the two ends. The V gene's germline CDR1 is MGHRA and CDR2 YSYEKL. The CDR3 sequence is CASSPPGQTSVYEQYF. The CDR3 DNA follows: TGCGCCAGCAGCCCCCCCGGACAGACTTCCGTGTACGAGCAGTACTTC.

The CDR3 DNA reads TGCAGCGTCGGGACTCTCTCCTACAATGAGCAGTTCTTC. Its protein is CSVGTLSYNEQFF. The chain couples TRBV29-1 to TRBJ2-1; perhaps TRBD2 as D (6 bases). The CDR3 consists of 13 residues. The V and J ends lost 6 bases and 0 bases respectively, with 9 bases between them. Germline CDR1 reads SQVTM; CDR2 reads ANQGSEA.

The chain combines TRBV25-1 with TRBJ2-7, with 10 bases aligning to TRBD1. V trimming: 3 bases; J trimming: 2 bases; junction bases outside the gene matches: 4. CDR1 and CDR2 from the germline V gene are MGHDK and SYGVNS. The CDR3 extends over 15 amino acids. The CDR3: CASSDGQGGTYEQYF. The CDR3 DNA follows: TGTGCCAGCAGTGATGGACAGGGGGGAACCTACGAGCAGTACTTC.

The CDR3 sequence is CASRSYRGKGYTF. As DNA, the CDR3 is TGTGCCAGCAGAAGTTACAGGGGAAAGGGCTACACCTTC. The chain uses TRBV28 and TRBJ1-2; TRBD1 aligns across 7 bases. Germline V CDR1 and CDR2: MDHEN, SYDVKM. Trimming removed 6 bases from V and 8 bases from J; junction bases left unmatched: 9. This CDR3 has 13 amino acids.

The J gene is TRBJ1-2, the V gene TRBV30; 7 bases fit TRBD1. The CDR3 is made up of 13 amino acids. V lost 5 bases, J lost 2 bases, and 5 bases stayed unmatched. Germline CDR1 reads GTSNPN; CDR2 reads SVGIG (reference sequence). The CDR3 sequence is CAWRKQGNYGYTF. In DNA, the CDR3 is TGTGCCTGGCGAAAACAGGGGAACTATGGCTACACCTTC. Based on the CDR3 plus reference TRBV30 and TRBJ1-2, the full variable domain is SQTIHQWPATLVQPVGSPLSLECTVEGTSNPNLYWYRQAAGRGLQLLFYSVGIGQISSEVPQNLSASRPQDRQFILSSKKLLLSDSGFYLCAWRKQGNYGYTFGSGTRLTVV.

This chain links TRBV15 with TRBJ2-3, with 9 bases matching TRBD1. Germline CDR1 is LNHNV and CDR2 is YYDKDF (reference sequence). Germline trimming cut 0 bases from V and 3 bases from J; bases unmatched to any gene: 7. The CDR3 sequence is 17 residues long. CDR3 in amino acids: CATSRDGDRGGTDTQYF. For the CDR3, the DNA is TGTGCCACCAGCAGAGATGGAGACAGGGGGGGAACAGATACGCAGTATTTT.

The V call is TRBV25-1, the J call TRBJ2-1, with D perhaps TRBD2 (6 bases). This CDR3 contains 14 residues. The V and J ends lost 3 bases and 7 bases respectively, with 13 bases between them. Germline lookup yields CDR1 MGHDK and CDR2 SYGVNS. CDR3 in DNA: TGTGCCAGCAGTGATCCGGGAGTTGGGAATGAGCAGTTCTTC. Encoded protein: CASSDPGVGNEQFF.

CDR3 DNA: TGTGCCAGCAGTTTAGCGGGAGGGGGTCTGGTAGAGACCCAGTACTTC. Translated, it gives CASSLAGGGLVETQYF. The chain carries TRBV28 and TRBJ2-5; TRBD2 aligns across 9 bases. The CDR3 is 16 amino acids. Germline CDR1 MDHEN, CDR2 SYDVKM. With V trimmed by 2 bases and J by 4 bases, 8 bases remained unmatched.

The gene calls are TRBV6-5 and TRBJ1-1; weak D call: TRBD1 (5 bases). Trimming took off 10 bases at V and 4 bases at J, with 13 bases between the two ends. Germline assignment: CDR1 MNHEY and CDR2 SVGAGI. The CDR3 length is 12 residues. This CDR3 reads CANSGSGTEAFF. In DNA form, the CDR3 reads TGTGCCAACTCAGGGTCCGGCACTGAAGCTTTCTTT.

This clone was seen just once. The gene calls are TRBV4-1 and TRBJ2-7, with D perhaps matching TRBD1 (5 bases). V gave up 4 bases and J gave up 4 bases, with 17 bases separating them. Germline lookup yields CDR1 MGHRA and CDR2 YSYEKL. This CDR3 is built from 15 residues. CDR3 in amino acids: CASSPLPQGGYEQYF. The CDR3 DNA reads TGCGCCAGCAGCCCCCTCCCGCAGGGCGGATACGAGCAGTACTTC.

This clone was counted a single time. V gene TRBV4-3 combines with J gene TRBJ2-3; 7 bases match TRBD2. The CDR3 loop spans 16 amino acids. V shed 4 bases and J 1 base; nucleotides not matched to a gene: 8. Germline-derived CDR1 and CDR2 are LGHNA and YSLEER. The CDR3 spells CASSRQLASGTDTQYF. The CDR3 DNA follows: TGCGCCAGCAGCCGCCAACTAGCGTCGGGCACAGATACGCAGTATTTT.

This chain connects TRBV15 to TRBJ1-5; no definite D call. The CDR3 extends over 14 amino acids. Per the germline V gene, CDR1 is LNHNV and CDR2 is YYDKDF (reference sequence). The V and J ends lost 0 bases and 6 bases respectively, with 9 bases between them. CDR3 in amino acids: CATSRDLVRQPQHF. The CDR3 DNA follows: TGTGCCACCAGCAGAGATTTGGTGCGTCAGCCCCAGCATTTT.

V usage is TRBV6-5 and J usage is TRBJ2-2, with 7 bases identical to TRBD1. Germline loops: CDR1 MNHEY, CDR2 SVGAGI. CDR3 size: 14 residues. V was clipped by 6 bases and J by 1 base; unmatched bases: 2. The CDR3 spells CASRRQGNTGELFF. The CDR3 DNA sequence: TGTGCCAGCAGGCGACAGGGGAACACCGGGGAGCTGTTTTTT.

The chain carries TRBV11-3 and TRBJ1-4, with 10 bases aligning to TRBD1. The germline V gene has CDR1 SGHNT and CDR2 YENEEA. The CDR3 is made up of 17 amino acids. Trimming cost V 5 bases and J 7 bases; bases outside gene matches: 13. Here the CDR3 DNA reads TGTGCCAGCAGCCTACCGGGACAGGGGAGCAATGGTGAAAAACTGTTTTTT. Its translation is CASSLPGQGSNGEKLFF.

The V call is TRBV5-8, the J call TRBJ2-5, with D possibly TRBD1 on 5 matching bases. Germline CDR1 is SGHTS and CDR2 is YDEGEE. V was shortened by 7 bases and J by 0 bases, with 13 bases between the two germline ends. This CDR3 is 14 amino acids long. Here the CDR3 reads CASGATDNQETQYF. CDR3 coding DNA: TGTGCCAGCGGCGCGACAGATAACCAAGAGACCCAGTACTTC.

V and J are TRBV7-9 and TRBJ1-6, with no clear D. The CDR3 covers 15 residues. V was shortened by 4 bases and J by 10 bases, with 17 bases between the two germline ends. Germline CDR1 reads SEHNR; CDR2 reads FQNEAQ (reference sequence). This CDR3 is CASSWEVGQRSPLHF. The CDR3 DNA reads TGTGCCAGCAGCTGGGAGGTCGGGCAGAGATCACCCCTCCACTTT.

The chain couples TRBV5-4 to TRBJ2-1; 7 nucleotides agree with TRBD2. CDR1 and CDR2 (germline): SGHNT, YYREEE (reference sequence). The CDR3 totals 15 residues. The V and J ends lost 0 bases and 0 bases, in that order; junction bases with no gene match: 0. In DNA, the CDR3 is TGTGCCAGCAGCTTGGAGCGGGGCTCCTACAATGAGCAGTTCTTC. Its translation: CASSLERGSYNEQFF. The entire variable domain, with the rest obtained from reference TRBV5-4 and TRBJ2-1, is as follows: ETGVTQSPTHLIKTRGQQVTLRCSSQSGHNTVSWYQQALGQGPQFIFQYYREEENGRGNFPPRFSGLQFPNYSSELNVNALELDDSALYLCASSLERGSYNEQFFGPGTRLTVL.